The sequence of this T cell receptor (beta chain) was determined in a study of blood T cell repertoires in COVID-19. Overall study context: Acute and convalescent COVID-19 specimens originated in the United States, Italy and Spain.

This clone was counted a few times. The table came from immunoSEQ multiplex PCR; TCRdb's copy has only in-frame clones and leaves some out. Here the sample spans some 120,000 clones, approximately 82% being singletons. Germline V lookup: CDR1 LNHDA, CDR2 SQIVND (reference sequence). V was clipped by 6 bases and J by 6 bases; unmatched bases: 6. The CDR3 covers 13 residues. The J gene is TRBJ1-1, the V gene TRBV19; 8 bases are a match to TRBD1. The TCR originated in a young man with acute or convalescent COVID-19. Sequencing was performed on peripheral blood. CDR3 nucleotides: TGTGCCAGTAGCATAAGGACAGGGTCTGAAGCTTTCTTT. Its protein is CASSIRTGSEAFF.